Shown below are 27 T cell receptor beta chains from a single sample sequenced in a study of shared clonotypes between healthy human individuals (dated by TCRdb to 2018 to 2020). The method was the immunoSEQ multiplex PCR assay. As stored in TCRdb, this immuneACCESS dataset retains in-frame rearrangements with V and J assigned. A fraction of the clones does not appear; measured against another copy, unresolved V genes explain less than half of the discrepancy, and the remainder lacks a known reason. The sample table contains 170,000 or so clones; only one count was recorded for roughly 70% of them. The ten top clones hold around 9.3% of the sample. Sequenced input: memory CD4+ T cells sorted from blood. The cell subset or site label, as the study defines it: CD45RA-negative fraction. The receptors were sampled from a man aged 25 to 45 in good health.

Written as DNA, the CDR3 is TGTGCCAGTAGTGGGGACAGGCTAGGAGCAAAAGCTTTCTTT. It translates to CASSGDRLGAKAFF. The rearrangement joins TRBV19 to TRBJ1-1; TRBD1 matches at 8 bases. V trimming: 5 bases; J trimming: 9 bases; junction bases outside the gene matches: 11. Germline-derived CDR1 and CDR2 are LNHDA and SQIVND (reference sequence). This CDR3 contains 14 residues.

The chain employs TRBV5-1 and TRBJ2-5, with TRBD1 identical over 8 bases. CDR3 length: 16 residues. The germline V gene has CDR1 SGHRS and CDR2 YFSETQ. V shed 3 bases, J shed 1 base, and the junction held 8 bases outside the gene matches. This chain's CDR3 is CASSSGQVSTQETQYF. The DNA of the CDR3 is TGCGCCAGCAGCTCGGGACAGGTCAGCACCCAAGAGACCCAGTACTTC.

The chain couples TRBV7-2 to TRBJ2-1; 11 bases align to TRBD2. With 0 bases clipped from V and 9 bases from J, the junction kept 1 base outside the gene matches. The CDR3 has 14 amino acids. The germline V gene encodes CDR1 SGHTA and CDR2 FQGNSA. As DNA, the CDR3 is TGTGCCAGCAGCTTAGCTGGGACTAGCGGTGAGCAGTTCTTC. This sequence encodes CASSLAGTSGEQFF. Full variable domain (rest looked up from reference TRBV7-2 and TRBJ2-1): GAGVSQSPSNKVTEKGKDVELRCDPISGHTALYWYRQSLGQGLEFLIYFQGNSAPDKSGLPSDRFSAERTGGSVSTLTIQRTQQEDSAVYLCASSLAGTSGEQFFGPGTRLTVL.

V gene TRBV11-3 combines with J gene TRBJ2-7, with TRBD2 matching 7 bases. CDR1 is SGHNT, CDR2 YENEEA, per germline. This CDR3 comprises 15 residues. With V trimmed by 8 bases and J by 0 bases, 10 bases remained unmatched. CDR3 nucleotides: TGTGCCAGCGCCCCGGGCGGGAGTCACTCCTACGAGCAGTACTTC. As protein: CASAPGGSHSYEQYF.

This chain joins TRBV19 and TRBJ2-2, with 7 bases lining up with TRBD1. The junction had 7 bases not matched to a gene; V was cut back by 4 bases and J by 5 bases. Germline V CDR1 and CDR2: LNHDA, SQIVND (reference sequence). The CDR3 consists of 15 residues. The CDR3 coding sequence is TGTGCCAGTAGTACAGACAGGGTGAGGACCGGGGAGCTGTTTTTT. Protein sequence: CASSTDRVRTGELFF. Full variable domain (rest looked up from reference TRBV19 and TRBJ2-2): DGGITQSPKYLFRKEGQNVTLSCEQNLNHDAMYWYRQDPGQGLRLIYYSQIVNDFQKGDIAEGYSVSREKKESFPLTVTSAQKNPTAFYLCASSTDRVRTGELFFGEGSRLTVL.

This clone was observed once. The rearrangement joins TRBV9 to TRBJ2-3; the D gene is possibly TRBD1 (5 bases). Trimming left V 0 bases short and J 1 base short, with 9 bases between. This CDR3 contains 15 residues. The V gene's germline CDR1 is SGDLS and CDR2 YYNGEE. CDR3: CASSVAPRGTDTQYF. Written as DNA, the CDR3 is TGTGCCAGCAGCGTAGCTCCCAGGGGCACAGATACGCAGTATTTT.

The CDR3 sequence: CASSFGTGGSYEQYF. The CDR3 bases are TGTGCCAGCAGCTTTGGGACAGGGGGCTCCTACGAGCAGTACTTC. V is TRBV5-5 and J is TRBJ2-7; TRBD1 aligns across 11 bases. The J segment lost 0 bases and the V segment lost 2 bases, leaving 1 base of the junction unmatched. Germline V lookup: CDR1 SGHKS, CDR2 YYEKEE (reference sequence). This CDR3 region has 15 residues.

V usage is TRBV28 and J usage is TRBJ1-2, with D unresolved. CDR1 MDHEN and CDR2 SYDVKM come from the germline V gene. V was clipped by 7 bases and J by 1 base, with 16 bases between them. The CDR3 contains 15 residues. CDR3 in amino acids: CASTKGGSGNYGYTF. The CDR3 coding sequence is TGTGCCAGCACCAAAGGAGGTTCCGGTAACTATGGCTACACCTTC.

The chain has TRBV6-1 and TRBJ2-7; perhaps D is TRBD1 or TRBD2 (5 bases each). The germline gives CDR1 MNHNS, CDR2 SASEGT. There are 13 residues in the CDR3. V lost 5 bases to trimming and J lost 6 bases, with 14 bases between them. In DNA, the CDR3 is TGTGCCAGCAGTCGCCAGGGACCGGCCGAGCAGTACTTC. As protein: CASSRQGPAEQYF.

CDR3 region: CASSESSYNEQFF. CDR3 coding DNA: TGTGCCAGCAGTGAGAGCTCCTACAATGAGCAGTTCTTC. The chain recombines TRBV6-1 with TRBJ2-1; no clear D gene. This CDR3 contains 13 residues. V lost 3 bases to trimming and J lost 0 bases, with 3 bases between them. Germline V CDR1 and CDR2: MNHNS, SASEGT.

This rearrangement joins TRBV18 to TRBJ1-2; D gene ambiguous. The germline V gene encodes CDR1 KGHSH and CDR2 LQKENI. V lost 3 bases, J lost 1 base, and 9 bases lay in between. The CDR3 is 14 residues long. Written as DNA, the CDR3 is TGTGCCAGCTCACCCGAGGCGATTAACTATGGCTACACCTTC. Its translation: CASSPEAINYGYTF.

The V call is TRBV7-6, the J call TRBJ1-2; D gene unclear. The CDR3 sequence is 15 residues long. The V end was cut by 4 bases, the J end by 4 bases, with 16 bases between. Germline V gene lookup returns CDR1 SGHVS and CDR2 FNYEAQ. The CDR3 sequence: CASSSFQSATYGYTF. Here the CDR3 DNA reads TGTGCCAGCAGCTCCTTCCAGTCGGCTACCTATGGCTACACCTTC. Full variable domain (remainder filled in from reference TRBV7-6 and TRBJ1-2): GAGVSQSPRYKVTKRGQDVALRCDPISGHVSLYWYRQALGQGPEFLTYFNYEAQQDKSGLPNDRFSAERPEGSISTLTIQRTEQRDSAMYRCASSSFQSATYGYTFGSGTRLTVV.

The V gene is TRBV27, the J gene TRBJ2-7, with TRBD1 as a possible D gene (5 bases). The CDR3 covers 14 residues. CDR1 and CDR2 from the germline V gene are MNHEY and SMNVEV (reference sequence). Trimming shortened V by 4 bases and J by 5 bases, and 15 bases separated the two germline ends. CDR3 amino acids: CASSSAAGSHEQYF. Here the CDR3 DNA reads TGTGCCAGCAGTTCTGCGGCAGGGTCCCACGAGCAGTACTTC.

V and J are TRBV5-4 and TRBJ2-3, with 8 bases matching TRBD1. Germline V gene lookup returns CDR1 SGHNT and CDR2 YYREEE (reference sequence). With 4 bases clipped from V and 4 bases from J, the junction kept 2 bases outside the gene matches. The CDR3 spans 13 residues. The CDR3 DNA reads TGTGCCAGCAGCACGGGACAGGCAGATACGCAGTATTTT. Translated, it gives CASSTGQADTQYF.

The chain carries TRBV5-6 and TRBJ2-5; TRBD1 agrees at 8 bases. There are 15 residues in the CDR3. With 0 bases clipped from V and 9 bases from J, the junction kept 10 bases outside the gene matches. The germline V gene encodes CDR1 SGHDT and CDR2 YYEEEE. The CDR3 region is CASSLDRGVGQAQYF. The DNA for the CDR3 is TGTGCCAGCAGCTTGGACAGGGGAGTGGGACAGGCCCAGTACTTC.

The V gene is TRBV11-1, the J gene TRBJ1-3; D remains unclear. In germline, CDR1 is SGHAT, CDR2 FQDESV (reference sequence). The CDR3 length is 17 residues. Trimming took off 4 bases at V and 2 bases at J, with 18 bases between the two ends. CDR3 residues: CASSWALGRNPGNTIYF. In DNA, the CDR3 is TGTGCCAGCAGCTGGGCGCTCGGGAGGAATCCTGGAAACACCATATATTTT.

The rearrangement joins TRBV7-2 to TRBJ2-2, with a possible D match to TRBD2 (5 bases). CDR3 size: 17 residues. The V and J ends lost 2 bases and 3 bases respectively, with 16 bases between them. Germline CDR1 SGHTA, CDR2 FQGNSA. In DNA form, the CDR3 reads TGTGCCAGCAGCTTATATGCCTCGAGCGGTTACACCGGGGAGCTGTTTTTT. The encoded protein is CASSLYASSGYTGELFF.

CDR3 DNA sequence: TGTGCCAGCAGCGTAGATCCGGGACTCGTAGAGAATGAGCAGTTCTTC. This encodes CASSVDPGLVENEQFF. The chain carries TRBV9 and TRBJ2-1; maybe TRBD2 (6 bases). CDR1 and CDR2 from the germline V gene are SGDLS and YYNGEE. V was cut by 0 bases and J by 7 bases, with 17 bases left in between. This CDR3 contains 16 residues.

Turning to this clone: One junction end disagrees with the germline gene, perhaps due to a read error. The rearrangement joins TRBV7-2 to TRBJ2-5; D remains unclear. This CDR3 is built from 13 residues. CDR1 is SGHTA and CDR2 is FQGNSA in the germline V gene. The CDR3 region has the DNA TGTGCCAGCACCCCAGGTGTTCAAGTGACCCAGTACTTC. Amino acids: CASTPGVQVTQYF. The variable domain in full, with the rest retrieved from reference TRBV7-2 and TRBJ2-5, is GAGVSQSPSNKVTEKGKDVELRCDPISGHTALYWYRQSLGQGLEFLIYFQGNSAPDKSGLPSDRFSAERTGGSVSTLTIQRTQQEDSAVYLCASTPGVQVTQYFGPGTRLLVL.

This clone was detected only a few times. The chain joins TRBV5-3 to TRBJ1-3; the D gene is possibly TRBD1 (5 bases). TRBV5-3 has ORF status, its function being uncertain. Trimming left V 4 bases short and J 0 bases short, with 14 bases between. The CDR3 sequence is 16 residues long. The CDR3 nucleotides read TGTGCCAGAAGCCCCAACAGGCCCCACTCTGGAAACACCATATATTTT. Protein: CARSPNRPHSGNTIYF.

This chain connects TRBV7-2 to TRBJ2-7; D not certain. The CDR3 extends over 11 amino acids. Trimming took 5 bases from V and 6 from J, leaving 8 bases between them. Germline lookup yields CDR1 SGHTA and CDR2 FQGNSA. The chain's CDR3 is CASSPEREQYF. In nucleotides, the CDR3 is TGTGCCAGCAGCCCTGAGCGCGAGCAGTACTTC.

The rearrangement joins TRBV11-2 to TRBJ2-3; D is unclear. The CDR3 has 15 amino acids. V shed 5 bases and J shed 2 bases, with 14 bases lying between them. Germline loops: CDR1 SGHAT, CDR2 FQNNGV. The CDR3 here is CASSRSGPTTDTQYF. CDR3 in DNA: TGTGCCAGCAGCCGATCCGGCCCAACCACAGATACGCAGTATTTT.

The chain combines TRBV5-1 with TRBJ2-7; either TRBD1 or TRBD2 may supply D (5 bases each). The CDR3 is made up of 15 amino acids. V was pared by 5 bases and J by 5 bases, with 20 bases between. Germline CDR1 and CDR2: SGHRS and YFSETQ. The CDR3 spells CASRDGTQNFHEQYF. The CDR3 DNA reads as TGCGCCAGCAGAGACGGGACGCAGAACTTCCACGAGCAGTACTTC.

For this clone: Other DNA sequences from this sample encode an identical CDR3 as well. The chain couples TRBV19 to TRBJ2-5, with D tentatively TRBD1 (5 bases). The CDR3 consists of 14 residues. Trimming left V 3 bases short and J 2 bases short, with 10 bases between. Germline CDR1 is LNHDA and CDR2 is SQIVND (reference sequence). Here the CDR3 reads CASSIQGRQETQYF. The CDR3 bases are TGTGCCAGTAGTATCCAGGGCCGACAAGAGACCCAGTACTTC.

The genes are TRBV2 and TRBJ1-2; tentative D call: TRBD1 (5 bases). The CDR3 sequence is 13 residues long. Trimming shortened V by 7 bases and J by 3 bases, and 12 bases separated the two germline ends. Looked up from germline, CDR1 is SNHLY and CDR2 is FYNNEI. The CDR3 is CASITGTHYGYTF. In DNA form, the CDR3 reads TGTGCCAGCATAACCGGGACTCACTATGGCTACACCTTC.

This clone was seen only a few times. The rearrangement joins TRBV29-1 to TRBJ2-5, with 7 bases that match TRBD1. The germline V gene has CDR1 SQVTM and CDR2 ANQGSEA. The J segment lost 6 bases and the V segment lost 3 bases, leaving 10 bases of the junction unmatched. The CDR3 is made up of 14 amino acids. This CDR3 reads CSVETQTGTKTQYF. The DNA for the CDR3 is TGCAGCGTTGAGACCCAGACAGGGACGAAGACCCAGTACTTC. The entire variable domain, with the rest obtained from reference TRBV29-1 and TRBJ2-5, is as follows: SAVISQKPSRDICQRGTSLTIQCQVDSQVTMMFWYRQQPGQSLTLIATANQGSEATYESGFVIDKFPISRPNLTFSTLTVSNMSPEDSSIYLCSVETQTGTKTQYFGPGTRLLVL.

Concerning this clone: This sequence may be a read error, since a much larger clone differs from it by one base. The chain uses TRBV11-3 and TRBJ2-1; tentatively, D is TRBD2 (6 bases). Germline V gene sequence: CDR1 SGHNT, CDR2 YENEEA. V lost 3 bases to trimming and J lost 11 bases, with 20 bases between them. There are 15 residues in the CDR3. Here the CDR3 reads CASSFGGSSRNKQFF. DNA of the CDR3: TGTGCCAGCAGCTTTGGGGGGTCCTCAAGAAATAAGCAGTTCTTC.